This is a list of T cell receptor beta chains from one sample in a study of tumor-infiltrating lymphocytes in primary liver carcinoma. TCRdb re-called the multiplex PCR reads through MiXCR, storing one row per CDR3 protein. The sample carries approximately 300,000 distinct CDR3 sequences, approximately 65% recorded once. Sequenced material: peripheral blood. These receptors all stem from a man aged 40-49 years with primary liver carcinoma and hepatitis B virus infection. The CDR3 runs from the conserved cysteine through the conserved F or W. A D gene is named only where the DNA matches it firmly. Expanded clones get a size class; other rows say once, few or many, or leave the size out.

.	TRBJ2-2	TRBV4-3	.	TGCGCCAGCAGCCAAGATATGGCTATCGGGAGCAGGGAACTGTTTTTT	CASSQDMAIGSRELFF
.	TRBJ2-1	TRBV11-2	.	TGTGCCAGCAGCTTATACGGTGAGGGCAATGATGAGCAGTTCTTC	CASSLYGEGNDEQFF
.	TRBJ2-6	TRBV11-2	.	TGTGCCAGCAGGTCAGACTGCTCTGGGGCCAACATCCTGACTTTC	CASRSDCSGANILTF
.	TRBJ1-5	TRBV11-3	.	TGTGCCAGCGGCACCCACTGCAGTGAAATGGGCAATCAGCCCCAGCATTTT	CASGTHCSEMGNQPQHF
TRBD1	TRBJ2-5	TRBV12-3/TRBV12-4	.	TGTGCCAGCAGTTTGTTGCAGGGGGAGACCCGGTACTTC	CASSLLQGETRYF
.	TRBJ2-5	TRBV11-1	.	TGTGCCAACGGCTTAATCGGGAGTAGTGAGACCCAGTACTTC	CANGLIGSSETQYF
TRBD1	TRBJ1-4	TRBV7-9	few	TGTGCCAGCAGCTCGGGACAGGGAATAAGTGAAAAACTGTTTTTT	CASSSGQGISEKLFF
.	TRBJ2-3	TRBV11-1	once	TGTGTCAGCAGTTCACGGGACCCTAGCACAGATACGCAGTATTTT	CVSSSRDPSTDTQYF
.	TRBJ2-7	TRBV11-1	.	TGTGCCAGCACCCCCTATGGTGTGCACTATTACGAGCAGTACTTC	CASTPYGVHYYEQYF
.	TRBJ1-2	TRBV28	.	TGTGCCAGCAGCACAGGGTCGGGAAGCTGTGGCTACACCTTC	CASSTGSGSCGYTF
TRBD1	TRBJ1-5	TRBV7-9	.	TGTGCCAGCGGCTTAGATACAGGGGAGCAGCATTTT	CASGLDTGEQHF
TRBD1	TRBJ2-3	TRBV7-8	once	TGTGTCAGCAGCCAGACAGGGAGCATAGATACGCAGTATTTT	CVSSQTGSIDTQYF
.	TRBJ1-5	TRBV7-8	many	TGTGCCAGCAGCCTCTATTTAAGTCTAGGGCAGCCCCAGCATTTT	CASSLYLSLGQPQHF
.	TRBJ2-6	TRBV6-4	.	TGTGCCAGCAGTGGGGGTCCTGGGGCCAAGGTCCTGACTTTC	CASSGGPGAKVLTF
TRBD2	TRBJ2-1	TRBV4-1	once	TGCGCCAGCAGTACTAGCGGGAGGTACAATGAGCAGTTCTTC	CASSTSGRYNEQFF
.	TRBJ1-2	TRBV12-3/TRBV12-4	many	TGTGCCAGCAGCCCCAGCGGCCTCTATGGCTACACCTTC	CASSPSGLYGYTF
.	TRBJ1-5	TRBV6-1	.	TGTGCCAGCAGTGGAGGGACAACCCGATATCAGCCCCAGCATTTT	CASSGGTTRYQPQHF
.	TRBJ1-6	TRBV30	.	TGTGCCTGGAGCGCGACAGGCATAGATAATTCACCCCTCCACTTT	CAWSATGIDNSPLHF
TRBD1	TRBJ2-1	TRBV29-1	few	TGTAGCGTTCTCCGGACAGGGGTGAAGGGTGAGCGGTTCTTC	CSVLRTGVKGERFF
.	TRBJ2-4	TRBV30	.	TGTGCCTGGAGTAGCGGCGGGATGGGAAACATTCAGTACTTC	CAWSSGGMGNIQYF
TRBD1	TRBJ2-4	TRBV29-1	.	TGCAGTGTTGAGTGGGTGAGACAGGGCTTAGCCAAAAACATTCAGTACTTC	CSVEWVRQGLAKNIQYF
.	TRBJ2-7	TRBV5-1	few	TGCGCCAGCAGCTTGAACCCCGCAGGGGCCGGCGAGCAGTACTTC	CASSLNPAGAGEQYF
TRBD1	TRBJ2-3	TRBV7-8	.	TGTGACAGCAGCCCTTCGCGGGACAGGGAGGATTTT	CDSSPSRDREDF
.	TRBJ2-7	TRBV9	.	TGTGCCAGCAGCGGCGGCCGGGACACCACCTACGAGCAGTACTTC	CASSGGRDTTYEQYF
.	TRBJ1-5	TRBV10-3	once	TGTGCCACCTCCTCGGGGGCAGGCAATCAGACCCAGCATTTT	CATSSGAGNQTQHF
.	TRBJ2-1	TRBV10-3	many	TGTGCCATCAGTGAGTTTCTAGGGGGGGAGCAGTTCTTC	CAISEFLGGEQFF
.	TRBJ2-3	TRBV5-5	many	TGTGCCAGCAGCTTGGAAGGGGGGGCCAGCACAGATACGCAGTATTTT	CASSLEGGASTDTQYF
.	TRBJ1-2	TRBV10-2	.	TGCGCCTGCAGTGAGCACGGGGGGTATGGCTACACCTTC	CACSEHGGYGYTF
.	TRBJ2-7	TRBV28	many	TGTGCCAGCAGCCAACCCTACGAGCAGTACTTC	CASSQPYEQYF
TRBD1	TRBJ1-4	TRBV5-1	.	TGCGCCAGCAGCTTAATCCCGACAGGGAATGAAAAACTGTTTTTT	CASSLIPTGNEKLFF
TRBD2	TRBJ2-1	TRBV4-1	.	TGCGCCAACAGCCAAGACGCGGCGGGAGGGCCGTGGAATGAGCAGTTCTTC	CANSQDAAGGPWNEQFF
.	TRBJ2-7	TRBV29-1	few	TGCAGCGTTGAACGCCAGGGAACCTACGAGCAGTACTTC	CSVERQGTYEQYF
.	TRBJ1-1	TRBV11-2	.	TGTGTCAGCAGCTTCAGGTCGACAGTACCCCTGGGCACTGAAGCTTTCTTT	CVSSFRSTVPLGTEAFF
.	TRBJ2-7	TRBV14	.	TGTGCCAGCAGCCCCCGACAGGACCACTACGAGCAGTACTTC	CASSPRQDHYEQYF
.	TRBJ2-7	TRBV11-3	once	TGTGCCAGCAGCCCTGTCACGTGGGACTACGAGCAGTACTTC	CASSPVTWDYEQYF
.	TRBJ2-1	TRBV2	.	TGTGCCAGCAGTGAAGCGGGGGGACAGGAGCAGTTCTTC	CASSEAGGQEQFF
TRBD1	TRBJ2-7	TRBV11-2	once	TGTGCCAGCATCTCCGGGACAGGGGCGGGACAGTACTTC	CASISGTGAGQYF
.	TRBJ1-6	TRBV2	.	TGTGCCAGCACCTATAGGAATTCACCCCTCCACTTT	CASTYRNSPLHF
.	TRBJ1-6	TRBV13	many	TGTGCCAGCAGCTCCCCCGGGACGCAAGGGGATTCACCCCTCCACTTT	CASSSPGTQGDSPLHF
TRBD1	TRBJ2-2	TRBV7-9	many	TGTGCCAGCAGCTGGTACAGGGGTAGCGGGGAGCTGTTTTTT	CASSWYRGSGELFF
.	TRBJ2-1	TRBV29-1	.	TGTAGCGTTAGTGCGAGGCGCGGGGAGCACTTCTTC	CSVSARRGEHFF
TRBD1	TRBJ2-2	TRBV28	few	TGTGCCAGCAGTCTTCTGACAGGGAAGCGTTCGGGCACCGGGGAGCTGTTTTTT	CASSLLTGKRSGTGELFF
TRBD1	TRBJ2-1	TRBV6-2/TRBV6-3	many	TGTGCCAGCAGTAACCTAGACAGGGCCGAGCAGTTCTTC	CASSNLDRAEQFF
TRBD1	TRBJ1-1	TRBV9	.	TGTGCCAGTAGCGCCGGGACAGGGGACACTGAAGCTTTCTTT	CASSAGTGDTEAFF
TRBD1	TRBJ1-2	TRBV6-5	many	TGTGCCAGCAGTTCGCCGGGACAGGGGGCTGGAGGTGGCTACACCTTC	CASSSPGQGAGGGYTF
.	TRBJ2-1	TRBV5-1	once	TGCGTCAGCAGCTTGTGGGTTCCAAACAATGAGCAGTTCTTC	CVSSLWVPNNEQFF
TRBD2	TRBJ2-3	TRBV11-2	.	TGTGTCAGCAGAGCGGGAGAGAGCACAGGTACGCAGTATTTT	CVSRAGESTGTQYF
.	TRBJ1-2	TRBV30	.	TGTGCCTGGAGTCCAAAACCCTATGGCTACAGCTTC	CAWSPKPYGYSF
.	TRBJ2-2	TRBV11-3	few	TGTGCCAGCAGCTTAACCTCGGGCACTCAAAGCTCGAACACCGGGGAGCTGTTTTTT	CASSLTSGTQSSNTGELFF
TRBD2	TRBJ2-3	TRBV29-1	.	TGCTGCGTTGAAGATCAAGGGACTAGCAGGAGTACAGATACGCAGTATTTT	CCVEDQGTSRSTDTQYF
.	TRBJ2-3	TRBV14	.	TGTGCCAGCAGCGTTTGGGGGGCCGATACGCAGTATTTT	CASSVWGADTQYF
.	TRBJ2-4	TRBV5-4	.	TGTGCCAGCAGCTTGGCGGTAGCCAAAAACATTCAGTACTTC	CASSLAVAKNIQYF
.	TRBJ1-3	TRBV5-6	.	TGTGCCAGCAGCGTTGGAAACACCATATATTTT	CASSVGNTIYF
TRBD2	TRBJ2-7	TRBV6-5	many	TGTGCCAGCAGGTCCGGGACTAGCGGATTTTACGAGCAGTACTTC	CASRSGTSGFYEQYF
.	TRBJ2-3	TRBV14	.	TGTGCTAGCAGCCAAGACGTAGGTTATTATACGCAGTATTTT	CASSQDVGYYTQYF
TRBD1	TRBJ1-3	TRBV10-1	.	TGCGCCAGGGACGGACAGGGGGCTGGAAACACCATATATTTT	CARDGQGAGNTIYF
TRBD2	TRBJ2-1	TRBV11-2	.	TGTGCCAGGAGCTCAGGGGGACTAGCGGGAGTCGGTGAGCAGTTCTTC	CARSSGGLAGVGEQFF
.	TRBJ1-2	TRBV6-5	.	TGTGCCAGCAGTCCCAGTGTCCTCTATGGCTACACCTTC	CASSPSVLYGYTF
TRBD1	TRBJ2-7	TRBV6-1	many	TGTGCCAGCAGTGACGGACAGGGGATCGTTCAGTACTTC	CASSDGQGIVQYF